This entry concerns a single T cell receptor beta chain. What it binds is unknown. During its preparation, the TCRbeta library received unique molecular identifiers. From the PCR reads, TCRdb called clonotypes with MiXCR, one entry per CDR3 protein. The data hold about 440,000 distinct CDR3 sequences, with about 45% observed a single time. The CDR3 is 13 residues long. CDR1 and CDR2 from the germline V gene are SQVTM and ANQGSEA. V gave up 5 bases and J gave up 4 bases, with 11 bases separating them. This sample is part of a study of T-cell reconstitution after alpha-beta-depleted transplantation in children. Study-level points and caveats: After one year, T-cell counts and TCRbeta diversity mostly came from new T cells. Alpha-beta T cells about two months after transplant reportedly derived from several hundred expanded graft clones.

This sample comprised PBMCs, obtained before TCRalphabeta/CD19-depleted stem cell transplant. This chain joins TRBV29-1 and TRBJ2-2; D possibly uses TRBD1 or TRBD2 (5 bases each). This sequence was found in a girl aged 2-9 years with aplastic anemia, due to receive a stem cell transplant. The CDR3 loop reads CSVSRDGTGELFF. CDR3 DNA sequence: TGCAGCGTTAGCCGGGACGGCACCGGGGAGCTGTTTTTT.